Below, one T cell receptor (beta chain) is given with its context. Its antigen is as yet unknown. The treatment denotes: oral pan-JAK inhibitor, 5-10 mg twice daily. This record belongs to a study of CD8+ T cells in alopecia areata. Overall study results and limits: Scalp clonality and expanded CD8+ clones among the top 100 were significantly decreased by tofacitinib. Scalp samples also yield sequences from resident alphabeta T cells of normal skin. Numerous expanded lesional clones remained in scalp and blood during tofacitinib.

RNA, once extracted, was reverse transcribed into cDNA for use as the sequencing template. Generated by immunoSEQ multiplex PCR, the TCRdb table keeps only in-frame clones and is missing some. The repertoire includes over 150,000 clones, 50% to 65% of them detected once, and under 14% sits in the top ten. The CDR3 totals 14 residues. V was cut by 3 bases and J by 7 bases, with 13 bases left in between. The germline gives CDR1 SNHLY, CDR2 FYNNEI. This sequence originates from a human donor with alopecia areata. This specimen was CD8+ T cells sorted from blood, taken at week 24, from a patient treated with tofacitinib. The chain links TRBV2 to TRBJ2-1; D ambiguous. The CDR3 loop reads CASSDLTTANEQFF. CDR3 sequence (DNA): TGTGCCAGCAGTGACCTCACCACAGCGAATGAGCAGTTCTTC.